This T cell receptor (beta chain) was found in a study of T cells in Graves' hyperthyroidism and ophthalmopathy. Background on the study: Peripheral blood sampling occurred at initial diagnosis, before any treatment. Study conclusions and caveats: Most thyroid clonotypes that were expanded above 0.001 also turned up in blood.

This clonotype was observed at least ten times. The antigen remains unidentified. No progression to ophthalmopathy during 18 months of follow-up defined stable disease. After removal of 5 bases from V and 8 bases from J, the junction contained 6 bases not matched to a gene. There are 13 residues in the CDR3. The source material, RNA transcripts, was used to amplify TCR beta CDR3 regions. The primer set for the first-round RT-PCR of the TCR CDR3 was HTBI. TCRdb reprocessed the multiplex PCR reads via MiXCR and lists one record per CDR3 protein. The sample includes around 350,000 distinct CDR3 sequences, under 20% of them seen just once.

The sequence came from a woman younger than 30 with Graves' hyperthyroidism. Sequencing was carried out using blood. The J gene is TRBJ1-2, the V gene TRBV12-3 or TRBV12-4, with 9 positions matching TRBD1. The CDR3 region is CASSPQGARGYTF. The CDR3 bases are TGTGCCAGCAGTCCACAGGGGGCGCGAGGCTACACCTTC.